This T cell receptor (beta chain) was captured in a study of cytomegalovirus exposure and HLA in healthy donors. V was pared by 1 base and J by 3 bases, with 17 bases between. The CDR3 loop spans 17 amino acids. The germline V gene has CDR1 SGHDT and CDR2 YYEEEE. For this clone: What it binds is not known.

Overall study findings and caveats: The study designated 150 or so TCR beta chains cytomegalovirus-associated. Cytomegalovirus status was reportedly diagnosed by the classifier with high specificity and sensitivity.

PCR employed 60 Vbeta and 13 Jbeta primers. Study processing details: Counted up in a later analysis, unique TCR beta chains came to about 80 million, with some 9.9 million shared. TCRdb keeps only in-frame clones here, not all; method: immunoSEQ multiplex PCR. V and J calls and clone size are copied from that table; D and trimming were computed from the DNA. The sample contains some 140,000 clones, around 85% of which appear only once. The sample was PBMCs. This sequence originates from a woman aged 45-59 years in good health and CMV-seropositive. V is TRBV5-6 and J is TRBJ1-5; D may be TRBD1 (5 bases). This CDR3 is CASSLLGVGGSNQPQHF. DNA for the CDR3: TGTGCCAGCAGCTTGTTAGGGGTGGGGGGTTCCAATCAGCCCCAGCATTTT.